The rows below give T cell receptor beta chains drawn from one sample of a study of blood T cells in healthy people across ages. TCRdb used MiXCR to reprocess the 5' RACE reads, holding one entry per CDR3 protein. This sample carries over 950,000 distinct CDR3 sequences, about 53% of them seen once, and the ten largest clones take around a fifth. Input material: blood. Source of these receptors: a woman aged 55 to 70 in good health. Each CDR3 is given with its conserved first and last residue. A D gene is named only where the DNA matches it firmly. Expanded clones get a size class; other rows say once, few or many, or leave the size out.

V gene	J gene	D gene	clone size	CDR3 DNA	CDR3 protein
TRBV10-3	TRBJ1-1	.	.	TGTGCCATCAGTGAGTCGGACAGACTGAACACTGACGCTTTCTTT	CAISESDRLNTDAFF
TRBV29-1	TRBJ2-3	.	.	TGCAGCGCCAAGGCAGCTGCGGACACAGATACGCAGTATTTT	CSAKAAADTDTQYF
TRBV12-3/TRBV12-4	TRBJ2-5	.	.	TGTGCCAGCAGTTTAGTTCAGGCTGACAAAGAGACCCAGTACTTC	CASSLVQADKETQYF
TRBV29-1	TRBJ2-7	.	.	TGCAGCGCCACGACCCACAACTACGAGCAGTACTTC	CSATTHNYEQYF
TRBV3-1	TRBJ1-2	.	once	TGTGCCCCACCCAACCGCAGCTATGGCTACACCTTC	CAPPNRSYGYTF
TRBV25-1	TRBJ2-5	.	once	TGTGCCAGCAGTGAGAGCCGGGGTGGGACCCAGTACTTC	CASSESRGGTQYF
TRBV6-4	TRBJ2-5	TRBD2	.	TGTGCCAGCCCTAGCGGGAGTTCATACAATGAGCAGTACTTC	CASPSGSSYNEQYF
TRBV21-1	TRBJ1-6	.	.	TGTGCCAGCAGCGAAAGGAACCCAGGGGGATGTTCACCCCTCCACTTT	CASSERNPGGCSPLHF
TRBV12-3/TRBV12-4	TRBJ2-6	.	few	TGTGCCAGCAGTTTAAGGCAGGGGAGGGCACCTGGGGCCAACGTCCTGACTTTC	CASSLRQGRAPGANVLTF
TRBV4-1	TRBJ1-6	TRBD1	once	TGCGCCAGCAGCCAACCCGCGCCCGGGACAGGAAGCTCCTATAATTCACCCCTCCACTTT	CASSQPAPGTGSSYNSPLHF
TRBV5-1	TRBJ2-7	.	.	TGCGCCAGCAGAACAGGGTCGGAAGAGCAGTACTTC	CASRTGSEEQYF
TRBV28	TRBJ1-2	.	.	TGTGCCAGCAGTTCGTCAGGGCTCAATGGCTACACCTTC	CASSSSGLNGYTF
TRBV4-3	TRBJ2-1	.	.	TGCGCCAGCAGCCAACGAGAGGGCCTTTCGACGGGTGAGCAGTTCTTC	CASSQREGLSTGEQFF
TRBV29-1	TRBJ2-5	.	.	TGCAGCGTTGAACCCGGGTTTGGAGAGACCCAGTACTTC	CSVEPGFGETQYF
TRBV27	TRBJ2-7	.	.	TGTGCCAGCAGTCCGCGGCCCGACGGGGCCGGTGAGCAGTACTTC	CASSPRPDGAGEQYF
TRBV5-6	TRBJ1-5	.	many	TGTGCCAGCAGCTCTGGTGCTAATCAGCCCCAGCATTTT	CASSSGANQPQHF
TRBV7-3	TRBJ2-7	TRBD2	.	TGTGCCAGCAGCTTAGTAGGGAGGGCCTCCTACAATGAGCAGTACTTC	CASSLVGRASYNEQYF
TRBV29-1	TRBJ2-4	.	.	TGCAGCGTTGGCGGACCGACAGCAAACATTCAGTACTTC	CSVGGPTANIQYF
TRBV20-1	TRBJ2-3	.	.	TGCAGTGCTTTTCGAACAGGGAGCACAGATACGCAGTATTTT	CSAFRTGSTDTQYF
TRBV20-1	TRBJ1-2	.	few	TGCAGTGCTAGTATAACCTACACCTTC	CSASITYTF
TRBV29-1	TRBJ2-1	TRBD1	few	TGCAGCTCTCGCATCGGACAGGACGCCGAGCAGTTCTTC	CSSRIGQDAEQFF
TRBV5-1	TRBJ2-1	.	.	TGCGCCAGCAGCTTGGAGTCTAGCGCCTGGGATGAGCAGTTCTTC	CASSLESSAWDEQFF
TRBV25-1	TRBJ2-3	.	.	TGTGCCAGCAGTGGACAGAGGGGCGGGACAGATACGCAGTATTTT	CASSGQRGGTDTQYF
TRBV20-1	TRBJ2-1	TRBD1	.	TGCAGTGCTACTACGGGACAGGCATACTACAATGAGCAGTTCTTC	CSATTGQAYYNEQFF
TRBV6-5	TRBJ2-5	.	.	TGTGCCAGCAGACCTCAGGGGAATGAGCAGTACTTC	CASRPQGNEQYF
TRBV25-1	TRBJ2-6	TRBD1	.	TGTGCCAGCAGTGAGGGACAGGGCTTTTCTGGGGCCAACGTCCTGACTTTC	CASSEGQGFSGANVLTF
TRBV7-6	TRBJ2-7	.	.	TGTGCCAGCAGCTTGGGGCGACAGAGGGGAGGCTACGAGCAGTACTTC	CASSLGRQRGGYEQYF
TRBV12-3/TRBV12-4	TRBJ2-1	TRBD2	.	TGTGCCAGCAGTCCCCTAGCGGGATACACCTACAATGAGCAGTTCTTC	CASSPLAGYTYNEQFF
TRBV6-5	TRBJ1-6	.	once	TGTGCCAGCAGTTACTCGATGGGGGATGATTCACCCCTCCACTTT	CASSYSMGDDSPLHF
TRBV7-9	TRBJ1-2	TRBD1	few	TGTGCCAGCAGCTTAGCCGGGACAGCCCTACACTATGGCTACACCTTC	CASSLAGTALHYGYTF
TRBV4-1	TRBJ1-1	.	.	TGCGCCAGCAGCCAAGATCCGGGGCGGGAGTCGGCTTTCTTT	CASSQDPGRESAFF
TRBV6-5	TRBJ2-7	.	few	TGTGCCAGCAACCGTCTAGGGATGTCCTACGAGCAGTACTTC	CASNRLGMSYEQYF
TRBV6-5	TRBJ2-1	TRBD2	few	TGTGCCAGCAGCTTATTTACCGGGACTACCGACAATGAGCAGTTCTTC	CASSLFTGTTDNEQFF
TRBV18	TRBJ2-1	.	few	TGTGCCAGCTCTCCCGGGACTCTCGACAATGAGCAGTTCTTC	CASSPGTLDNEQFF
TRBV21-1	TRBJ2-7	.	few	TGTGCCAGCAGCAAAGCGCTTCACGGGGGACAGCAATACGAGCAGTACTTC	CASSKALHGGQQYEQYF
TRBV4-3	TRBJ2-4	TRBD2	.	TGCGCCAGCAGCCAAGACCCGACCGGGGGGGAAAACATTCAGTACTTC	CASSQDPTGGENIQYF
TRBV18	TRBJ2-1	TRBD2	.	TGTGCCAGCTCACCGGGGACTAGCTCTGAGCAGTTCTTC	CASSPGTSSEQFF
TRBV5-1	TRBJ2-1	TRBD2	.	TGCGCCAGCAGCTTGGAAACTAGCGGGGGTGTGCAGTTCTTC	CASSLETSGGVQFF
TRBV14	TRBJ2-1	TRBD2	once	TGTGCCAGCAGCCAAGCGAGGACAGTAAGCGGGAGGGCCTACAATGAGCAGTTCTTC	CASSQARTVSGRAYNEQFF
TRBV5-1	TRBJ2-7	TRBD2	.	TGCGCCAGCAGCCTTATGGGAGGGATAGAGGCCTACGAGCAGTACTTC	CASSLMGGIEAYEQYF
TRBV10-3	TRBJ2-2	TRBD2	few	TGTGCCATGCGGGAGACTAACACCGGGGAGCTGTTTTTT	CAMRETNTGELFF
TRBV20-1	TRBJ2-5	.	.	TGCAGTGCTAGAGATATCCTGGGCCCCAAGGTCGGGGAGACCCAGTACTTC	CSARDILGPKVGETQYF
TRBV2	TRBJ1-6	TRBD1	.	TGTGCCAGCAGTCCTATGACGGGACAGACATCACCCCTCCACTTT	CASSPMTGQTSPLHF
TRBV14	TRBJ2-7	TRBD1	.	TGTGCCAGCAGCCAACTGTCGGACAGGGCCGACGAGCAGTACTTC	CASSQLSDRADEQYF
TRBV9	TRBJ2-6	.	.	TGTGCCAGCAGCGTTGGCGCGGCAATTGGGGCCAACGTCCTGACTTTC	CASSVGAAIGANVLTF
TRBV28	TRBJ2-3	.	.	TGTGCCAGCAAAGTTCGCCCCACAGATACGCAGTATTTT	CASKVRPTDTQYF
TRBV28	TRBJ2-1	.	.	TGTGCCAGCAGTAGACTCCGATATCGTGAGCAGTTCTTC	CASSRLRYREQFF
TRBV29-1	TRBJ1-1	.	.	TGCAGCGTTTCAGGCAAGGTTGTGGTGGAAGCTTTCTTT	CSVSGKVVVEAFF
TRBV29-1	TRBJ1-2	.	few	TGCAGCGTGCTATGGGGGGACTATGGCTACACCTTC	CSVLWGDYGYTF
TRBV27	TRBJ2-5	.	.	TGTGCCAGCAGTTTGGCGGGGTACTCCCAAGAGACCCAGTACTTC	CASSLAGYSQETQYF
TRBV28	TRBJ2-7	TRBD2	.	TGTGCCAGCACCCTAGGACTAGCGGGAGGAAACGAGCAGTACTTC	CASTLGLAGGNEQYF
TRBV12-3/TRBV12-4	TRBJ2-5	.	.	TGTGCCAGCAGTTTCTGGGGGCGGGAGACCCAGTACTTC	CASSFWGRETQYF
TRBV20-1	TRBJ1-4	.	.	TGCAGCCCCCGGACGGACTCTAATGAAAAACTGTTTTTT	CSPRTDSNEKLFF
TRBV4-1	TRBJ2-2	.	.	TGCGCCAGCAGCCAAGCACAGAGATACGGGGAGCTGTTTTTT	CASSQAQRYGELFF
TRBV5-1	TRBJ2-1	.	few	TGCGCCAGCAGCTTGTCGCTAGACGTCGTGGATGAGCAGTTCTTC	CASSLSLDVVDEQFF
TRBV29-1	TRBJ2-5	TRBD1	few	TGCAGCGTATACCGGGACAGGGGGAAAGAGACCCAGTACTTC	CSVYRDRGKETQYF
TRBV28	TRBJ2-7	.	.	TGTGCCAGCAGCTTTATGATTACCGGGGTCCGCCACGAGCAGTACTTC	CASSFMITGVRHEQYF
TRBV2	TRBJ2-3	TRBD2	.	TGTGCCAGCCTGGCCTTAGCGGGAGGTTCAGATACGCAGTATTTT	CASLALAGGSDTQYF